The next 7 T cell receptor beta chains were all read from a single sample in a study of blood T cell repertoires in COVID-19. The assay was immunoSEQ multiplex PCR, and TCRdb's table has in-frame clones only and misses some. The top ten clones hold approximately 18% of a sample with about 130,000 clones, 81% of them seen once. The sample was peripheral blood. These receptors all stem from a man aged 30-40 years with COVID-19, enrolled during active disease.

The V gene is TRBV19, the J gene TRBJ1-2, with D perhaps matching TRBD1 (6 bases). The CDR3 extends over 15 amino acids. Germline CDR1 and CDR2: LNHDA and SQIVND (reference sequence). Trimming removed 6 bases from V and 4 bases from J, with 18 bases in between. CDR3 region: CASSGEAGTIYGYTF. CDR3 DNA sequence: TGTGCCAGTAGCGGCGAGGCAGGGACAATCTATGGCTACACCTTC.

This clone has a handful of counts. The chain recombines TRBV4-1 with TRBJ2-7, with 9 nucleotides matching TRBD1. Trimming at V came to 1 base and at J to 5 bases, leaving 6 bases not matched to a gene. There are 15 residues in the CDR3. Germline loops: CDR1 MGHRA, CDR2 YSYEKL. CDR3 nucleotide sequence: TGCGCCAGCAGCCAAGCGACAGGGGGAAGGGACGAGCAGTACTTC. Translated: CASSQATGGRDEQYF.

J is TRBJ2-1 and V is TRBV11-1; D remains ambiguous. The CDR3 has 16 residues. Germline CDR1 and CDR2: SGHAT and FQDESV (reference sequence). V was clipped by 0 bases and J by 6 bases, with 15 bases between them. The CDR3 nucleotides are TGTGCCAGCAGCTTAGCCCGCGGCCGATCCCCCAATGAGCAGTTCTTC. It yields the protein CASSLARGRSPNEQFF.

This clone occurred once. The rearrangement uses TRBV12-5 and TRBJ1-2; 7 bases align to TRBD1. From germline, CDR1 is LGHNT and CDR2 FRNRAP. There are 12 residues in the CDR3. Trimming removed 10 bases from V and 4 bases from J; junction bases left unmatched: 6. The CDR3 loop reads CAIRGFLYGYTF. CDR3 bases: TGTGCTATCAGGGGGTTCCTCTATGGCTACACCTTC.

This chain links TRBV5-1 with TRBJ2-1, with D maybe TRBD2 (6 bases). CDR1 SGHRS and CDR2 YFSETQ come from the germline V gene. This CDR3 has 17 residues. The V end was cut by 3 bases, the J end by 5 bases, with 21 bases between. The CDR3 nucleotides read TGCGCCAGCAGCTCATGGGGGGAGAGCATACCCAACAATGAGCAGTTCTTC. It codes for CASSSWGESIPNNEQFF.

This clone was seen a few times. The chain combines TRBV7-8 with TRBJ1-2, with D maybe TRBD1 (5 bases). The germline V gene has CDR1 SGHVS and CDR2 FQNEAQ. V was trimmed by 1 base and J by 8 bases, leaving 14 bases between them. The CDR3 sequence is 14 residues long. The CDR3 region has the DNA TGTGCCAGCAGCTTAGAGATGCGGGGGAGCGGCTACACCTTC. It is translated as CASSLEMRGSGYTF. The variable domain in full, completed from reference TRBV7-8 and TRBJ1-2, reads GAGVSQSPRYKVAKRGQDVALRCDPISGHVSLFWYQQALGQGPEFLTYFQNEAQLDKSGLPSDRFFAERPEGSVSTLKIQRTQQEDSAVYLCASSLEMRGSGYTFGSGTRLTVV.

J is TRBJ1-2 and V is TRBV29-1; D is possibly TRBD1 (5 bases). CDR1 is SQVTM and CDR2 is ANQGSEA in the germline V gene. CDR3 length: 13 amino acids. The V end lost 7 bases, the J end lost 4 bases, and 16 bases lay between the germline ends. The DNA of the CDR3 is TGCAGCGAGACAGAGGTGCTTGGCTATGGCTACACCTTC. It specifies CSETEVLGYGYTF. The whole variable domain, remainder taken from reference TRBV29-1 and TRBJ1-2, is SAVISQKPSRDICQRGTSLTIQCQVDSQVTMMFWYRQQPGQSLTLIATANQGSEATYESGFVIDKFPISRPNLTFSTLTVSNMSPEDSSIYLCSETEVLGYGYTFGSGTRLTVV.